This TCR beta chain was identified in a study of sequential checkpoint blockade in melanoma. V lost 4 bases to trimming and J lost 6 bases; unmatched junction nucleotides: 10. Germline loops: CDR1 LGHNA, CDR2 YNFKEQ. This CDR3 comprises 15 residues. In its sample, this clone was seen once. Repertoires were generated with immunoSEQ multiplex PCR, while TCRdb's copy carries only in-frame clones and drops some. This table holds over 25,000 clones, roughly 84% found once. This sample's treatment: randomized to nivolumab then ipilimumab (arm A) or the reverse (arm B). Sorted cells were live CD3+CD8+, lacking CD19 and CD56, from PBMCs.

The material sequenced was CD8+ T cells sorted from blood (inferred from file names), taken from a patient given nivolumab and ipilimumab in sequence. This TCR derives from a human donor with melanoma. The chain has TRBV4-2 and TRBJ2-7; 9 bases map to TRBD2. This CDR3 is CASSPLVAGVLEQYF. CDR3 nucleotide sequence: TGTGCCAGCAGCCCCCTGGTAGCGGGAGTTCTCGAGCAGTACTTC.